This T cell receptor beta chain emerged from a study of blood T cell repertoires in COVID-19. CDR3 length equals 15 residues. CDR1 is SGHRS and CDR2 is YFSETQ in the germline V gene. V shed 4 bases, J shed 4 bases, and the junction held 4 bases outside the gene matches. Cohort allocation depended upon clinical history that participants reported. This clone was recorded only once. TCRdb's table, derived via immunoSEQ multiplex PCR, lists solely in-frame clones and lacks some. The sample includes a few hundred thousand clones, roughly 87% seen only once; the top ten take 2.5% to 3%. V and J are TRBV5-1 and TRBJ2-2; 10 bases are shared with TRBD2. This TCR came from a woman younger than 45 who had recovered from COVID-19. Sequencing was performed on PBMCs or T cells enriched from blood (not recorded which). The CDR3 protein is CASSQGLAFTGELFF. The CDR3, as DNA: TGCGCCAGCAGCCAGGGACTAGCGTTCACCGGGGAGCTGTTTTTT.